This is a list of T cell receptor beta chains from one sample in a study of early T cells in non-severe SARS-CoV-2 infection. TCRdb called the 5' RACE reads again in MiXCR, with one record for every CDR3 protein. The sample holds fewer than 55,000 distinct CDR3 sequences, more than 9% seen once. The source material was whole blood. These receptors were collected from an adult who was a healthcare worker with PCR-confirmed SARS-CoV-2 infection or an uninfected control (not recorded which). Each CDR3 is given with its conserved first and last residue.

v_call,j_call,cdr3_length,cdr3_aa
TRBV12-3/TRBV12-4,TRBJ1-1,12,CASSLVRGQAFF
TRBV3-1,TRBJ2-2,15,CASSRGQENTGELFF
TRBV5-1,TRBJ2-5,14,CASTGLRNQETQYF
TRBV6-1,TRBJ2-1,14,CASSEAGTYNEQFF
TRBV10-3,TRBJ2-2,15,CAISGSDTNTGELFF
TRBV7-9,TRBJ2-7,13,CASSPQTGGEQYF
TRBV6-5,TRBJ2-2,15,CASKQSRLNTGELFF
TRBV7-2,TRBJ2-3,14,CASSTRTETDTQYF
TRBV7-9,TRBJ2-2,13,CASSLSGPGELFF
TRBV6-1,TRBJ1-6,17,CASTSNPREAYNSPLHF
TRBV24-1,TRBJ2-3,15,CATSDKTGSTDTQYF
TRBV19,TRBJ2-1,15,CASIIEGSSYNEQFF
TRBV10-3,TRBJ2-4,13,CAITGTGSIIQYF
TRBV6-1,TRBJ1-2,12,CANGQSNYGYTF
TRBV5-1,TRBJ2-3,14,CASRFGPTTDTQYF
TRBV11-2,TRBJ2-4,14,CASSLDREGNIQYF
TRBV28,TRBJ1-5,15,CASSLETEFNQPQHF
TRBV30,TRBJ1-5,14,CAWSPGQGNQPQHF
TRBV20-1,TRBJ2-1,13,CSARGQGVGEQFF
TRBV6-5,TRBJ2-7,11,CASSYSGNLYF
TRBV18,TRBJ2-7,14,CASSGGTVGREQYF
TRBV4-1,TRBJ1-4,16,CASSQDGTGQGEKLFF
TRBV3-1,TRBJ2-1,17,CASSQDRDRGVYNEQFF
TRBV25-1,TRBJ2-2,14,CASIDGRANGELFF
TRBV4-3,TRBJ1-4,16,CASSQLLLTTNEKLFF
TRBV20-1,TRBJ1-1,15,CSARDRQATWAEAFF
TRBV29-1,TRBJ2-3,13,CSVEGISTDTQYF
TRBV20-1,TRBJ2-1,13,CSARDAAYNEQFF
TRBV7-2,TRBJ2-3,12,CASSPPGDTQYF
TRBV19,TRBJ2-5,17,CASSTRAGGQIQETQYF
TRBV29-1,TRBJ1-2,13,CSGGTSGNYGYTF
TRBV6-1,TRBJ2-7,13,CASSEQSVGEQYF
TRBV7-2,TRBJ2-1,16,CASSYPTSGGNNEQFF
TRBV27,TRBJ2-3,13,CASGTSVADTQYF
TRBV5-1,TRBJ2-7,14,CASKIGQGTYEQYF
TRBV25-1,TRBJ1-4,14,CAISRGGVNEKLFF
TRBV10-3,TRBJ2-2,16,CAISESSGDLTGELFF
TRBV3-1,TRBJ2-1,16,CASSQPTGGPDNEQFF
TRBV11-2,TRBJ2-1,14,CASSVLGDYNEQFF
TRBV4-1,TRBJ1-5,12,CASSRGNQPQHF
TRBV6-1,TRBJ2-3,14,CASIRLAGVDTQYF
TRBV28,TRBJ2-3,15,CASTLRGAGTDTQYF
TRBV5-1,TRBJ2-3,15,CASSLDGRVADTQYF
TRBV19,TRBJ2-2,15,CASRPGGADTGELFF
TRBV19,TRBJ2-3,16,CASSIPGQGAEDTQYF
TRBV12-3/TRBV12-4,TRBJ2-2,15,CASSLATFFTGELFF
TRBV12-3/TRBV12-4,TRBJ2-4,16,CASSTRTGTAKNIQYF